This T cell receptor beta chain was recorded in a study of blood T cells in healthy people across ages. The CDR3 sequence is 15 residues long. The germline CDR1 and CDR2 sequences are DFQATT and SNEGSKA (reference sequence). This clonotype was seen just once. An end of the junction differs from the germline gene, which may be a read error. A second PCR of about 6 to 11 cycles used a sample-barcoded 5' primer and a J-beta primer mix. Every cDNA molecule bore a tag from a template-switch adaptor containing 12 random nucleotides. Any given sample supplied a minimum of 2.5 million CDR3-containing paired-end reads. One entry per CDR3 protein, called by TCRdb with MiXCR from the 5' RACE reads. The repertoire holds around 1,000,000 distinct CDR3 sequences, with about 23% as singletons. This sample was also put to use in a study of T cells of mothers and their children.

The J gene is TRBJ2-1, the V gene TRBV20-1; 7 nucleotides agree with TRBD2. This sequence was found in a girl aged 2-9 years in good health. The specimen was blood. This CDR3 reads CSAASWGLRGPEQLF. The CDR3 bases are TGCAGTGCTGCTTCTTGGGGACTAAGAGGCCCTGAGCAGCTCTTC.